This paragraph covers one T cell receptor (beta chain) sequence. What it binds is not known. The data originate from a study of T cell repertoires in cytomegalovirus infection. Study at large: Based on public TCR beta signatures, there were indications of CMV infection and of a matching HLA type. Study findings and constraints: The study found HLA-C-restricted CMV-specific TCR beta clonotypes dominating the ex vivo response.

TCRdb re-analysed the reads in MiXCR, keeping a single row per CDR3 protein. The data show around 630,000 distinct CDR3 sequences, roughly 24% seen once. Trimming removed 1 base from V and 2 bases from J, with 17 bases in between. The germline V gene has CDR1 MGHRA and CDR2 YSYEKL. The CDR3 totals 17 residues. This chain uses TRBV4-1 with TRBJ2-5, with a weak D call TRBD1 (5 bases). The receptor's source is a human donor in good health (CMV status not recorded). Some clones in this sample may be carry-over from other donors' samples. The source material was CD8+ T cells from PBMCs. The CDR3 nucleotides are TGCGCCAGCAGCCAAGTATCCCGTACAGGCGAACAAGAGACCCAGTACTTC. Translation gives CASSQVSRTGEQETQYF.